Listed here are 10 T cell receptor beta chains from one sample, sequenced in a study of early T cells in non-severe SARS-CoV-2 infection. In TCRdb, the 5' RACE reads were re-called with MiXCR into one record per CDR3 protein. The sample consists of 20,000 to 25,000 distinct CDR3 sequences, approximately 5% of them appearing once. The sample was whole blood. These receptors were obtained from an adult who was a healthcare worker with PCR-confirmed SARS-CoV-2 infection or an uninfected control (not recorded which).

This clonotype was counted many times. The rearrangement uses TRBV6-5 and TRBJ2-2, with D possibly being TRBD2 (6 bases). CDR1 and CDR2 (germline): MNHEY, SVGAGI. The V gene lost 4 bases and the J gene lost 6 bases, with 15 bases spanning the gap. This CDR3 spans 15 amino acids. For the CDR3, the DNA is TGTGCCAGCAGTTCCCCCCCGGGGGTGGCCGGGGAGCTGTTTTTT. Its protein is CASSSPPGVAGELFF.

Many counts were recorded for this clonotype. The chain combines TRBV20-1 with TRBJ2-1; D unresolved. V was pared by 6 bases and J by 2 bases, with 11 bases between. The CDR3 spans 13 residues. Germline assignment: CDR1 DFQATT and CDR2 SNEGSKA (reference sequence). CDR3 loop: CSASRGPYNEQFF. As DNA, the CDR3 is TGCAGTGCCAGCCGTGGGCCCTACAATGAGCAGTTCTTC.

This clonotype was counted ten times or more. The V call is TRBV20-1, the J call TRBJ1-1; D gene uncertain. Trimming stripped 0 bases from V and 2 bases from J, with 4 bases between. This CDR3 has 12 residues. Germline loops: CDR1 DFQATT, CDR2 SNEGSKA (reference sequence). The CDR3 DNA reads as TGCAGTGCTAGAGAGGTCAACACTGAAGCTTTCTTT. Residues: CSAREVNTEAFF.

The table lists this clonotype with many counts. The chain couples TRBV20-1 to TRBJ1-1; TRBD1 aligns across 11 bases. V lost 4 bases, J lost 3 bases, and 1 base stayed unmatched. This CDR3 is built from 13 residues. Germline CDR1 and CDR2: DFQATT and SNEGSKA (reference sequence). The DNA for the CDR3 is TGCAGTGCTACGGGACAGGGGGACACTGAAGCTTTCTTT. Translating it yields CSATGQGDTEAFF.

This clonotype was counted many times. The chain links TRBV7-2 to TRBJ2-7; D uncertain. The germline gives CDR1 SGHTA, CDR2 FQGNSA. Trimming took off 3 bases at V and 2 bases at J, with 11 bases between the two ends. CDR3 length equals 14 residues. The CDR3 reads CASSLPRMPYEQYF. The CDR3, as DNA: TGTGCCAGCAGCTTGCCCCGCATGCCCTACGAGCAGTACTTC.

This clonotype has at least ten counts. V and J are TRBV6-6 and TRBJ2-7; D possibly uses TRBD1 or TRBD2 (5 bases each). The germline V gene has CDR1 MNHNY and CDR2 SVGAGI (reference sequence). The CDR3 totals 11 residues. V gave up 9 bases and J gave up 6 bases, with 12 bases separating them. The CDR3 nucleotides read TGTGCCAGTTTCACTGGGGGCGAGCAGTACTTC. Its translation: CASFTGGEQYF.

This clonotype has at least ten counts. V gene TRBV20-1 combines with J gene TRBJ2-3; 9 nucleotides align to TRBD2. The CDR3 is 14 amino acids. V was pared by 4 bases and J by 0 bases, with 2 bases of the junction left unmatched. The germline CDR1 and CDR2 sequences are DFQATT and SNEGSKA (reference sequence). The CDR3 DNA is TGCAGTGCTACTAGCGGGGAGAGCACAGATACGCAGTATTTT. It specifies CSATSGESTDTQYF.

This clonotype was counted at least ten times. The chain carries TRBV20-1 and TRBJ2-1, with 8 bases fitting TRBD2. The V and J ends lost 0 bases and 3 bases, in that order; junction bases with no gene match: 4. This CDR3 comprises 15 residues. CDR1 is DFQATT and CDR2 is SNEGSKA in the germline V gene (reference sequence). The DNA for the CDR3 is TGCAGTGCTAGAGATATGGGACTAGACTACAATGAGCAGTTCTTC. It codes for CSARDMGLDYNEQFF.

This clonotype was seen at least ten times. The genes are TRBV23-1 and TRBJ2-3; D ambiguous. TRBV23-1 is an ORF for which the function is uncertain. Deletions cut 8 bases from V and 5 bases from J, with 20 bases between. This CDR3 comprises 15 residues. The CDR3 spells CASLSPPLEKDTQYF. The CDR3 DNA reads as TGCGCCAGCCTCAGCCCCCCCCTGGAGAAAGATACGCAGTATTTT.

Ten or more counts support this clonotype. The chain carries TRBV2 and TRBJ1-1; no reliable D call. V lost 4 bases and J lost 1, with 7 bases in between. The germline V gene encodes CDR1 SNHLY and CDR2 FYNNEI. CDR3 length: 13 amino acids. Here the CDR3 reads CASSVWGNTEAFF. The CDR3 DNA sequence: TGTGCCAGCAGTGTATGGGGGAACACTGAAGCTTTCTTT.